What follows are 30 T cell receptor beta chains derived from one specimen sequenced in a study of blood T cells in healthy people across ages. The use of a sample-barcoded 5' primer and a J-beta primer mix characterized a second PCR of about 7 to 12 cycles. TCRdb recomputed calls from the 5' RACE reads with MiXCR, one row per CDR3 protein. This table has 700,000 or so distinct CDR3 sequences, over 20% appearing once. Sequencing was carried out using blood. These receptors all come from a man in his 70s in good health.

The chain employs TRBV12-3 or TRBV12-4 and TRBJ1-2; 7 nucleotides match TRBD1. The CDR3 contains 16 residues. V dropped 6 bases and J dropped 4; count of bases not matched to a gene: 14. The CDR3 region has the DNA TGTGCCAGCAGCCCCCTGGGACAGCCCGTCAGCTATGGCTACACCTTC. Its protein is CASSPLGQPVSYGYTF.

This sequence joins TRBV28 and TRBJ1-5, with TRBD1 identical over 7 bases. The CDR3 contains 15 residues. Losses at the gene ends were 6 bases for V and 5 bases for J; bases not matched to a gene: 10. Per the germline V gene, CDR1 is MDHEN and CDR2 is SYDVKM. The CDR3 sequence: CASSRQDRAYQPQHF. The DNA of the CDR3 is TGTGCCAGCAGCCGCCAAGACAGGGCTTATCAGCCCCAGCATTTT.

This clonotype was detected a few times. This CDR3 is CATTLGGGADTQYF. The CDR3 DNA reads as TGTGCCACCACTCTGGGGGGAGGCGCGGATACGCAGTATTTT. The chain combines TRBV7-6 with TRBJ2-3, with D tentatively TRBD2 (6 bases). Germline V gene data show CDR1 as SGHVS and CDR2 as FNYEAQ. CDR3 length: 14 amino acids. The V end lost 10 bases, the J end lost 6 bases, and 20 bases lay between the germline ends.

This clonotype was observed at least ten times. J is TRBJ1-2 and V is TRBV18, with a weak D call TRBD1 (5 bases). There are 16 residues in the CDR3. Germline loops: CDR1 KGHSH, CDR2 LQKENI. V dropped 3 bases and J dropped 0 bases, with 14 bases sitting between them. The CDR3 spells CASSPRDGESNYGYTF. As DNA, the CDR3 is TGTGCCAGCTCACCCCGGGACGGCGAATCTAACTATGGCTACACCTTC.

This clonotype appeared a few times. This CDR3 is CSATRTVNTEAFF. The CDR3 DNA sequence: TGCAGTGCTACCCGGACTGTCAATACTGAAGCTTTCTTT. This chain uses TRBV20-1 with TRBJ1-1; D is uncertain. The CDR3 has 13 amino acids. Germline V gives CDR1 DFQATT, CDR2 SNEGSKA (reference sequence). Trimming pared 4 bases from V and 5 bases from J, leaving 14 bases between.

The chain has TRBV6-1 and TRBJ2-1; D may be TRBD1 or TRBD2 (6 bases each). This CDR3 spans 19 amino acids. Trimming removed 1 base from V and 3 bases from J, with 22 bases in between. CDR1 and CDR2 from the germline V gene are MNHNS and SASEGT. The CDR3 DNA sequence: TGTGCCAGCAGTGAAGTGTTAGGAGGGCAGGGGCGAATCTACAATGAGCAGTTCTTC. It yields the protein CASSEVLGGQGRIYNEQFF.

CDR3 residues: CASSSTGTIGGQPQHF. The DNA for the CDR3 is TGTGCCAGCAGTTCCACCGGGACCATTGGGGGTCAGCCCCAGCATTTT. This chain connects TRBV28 to TRBJ1-5, with D perhaps TRBD1 (5 bases). The CDR3 is 16 amino acids. Trimming pared 4 bases from V and 6 bases from J, leaving 19 bases between. Germline loops: CDR1 MDHEN, CDR2 SYDVKM. The full variable domain, completed using reference TRBV28 and TRBJ1-5, is DVKVTQSSRYLVKRTGEKVFLECVQDMDHENMFWYRQDPGLGLRLIYFSYDVKMKEKGDIPEGYSVSREKKERFSLILESASTNQTSMYLCASSSTGTIGGQPQHFGDGTRLSIL.

The chain couples TRBV7-9 to TRBJ2-5; D perhaps matches TRBD2 (6 bases). V lost 0 bases and J lost 2, with 10 bases in between. CDR1 and CDR2 (germline): SEHNR, FQNEAQ (reference sequence). The CDR3 consists of 15 residues. DNA of the CDR3: TGTGCCAGCAGCTTAGCGATCGGGGGACAAGAGACCCAGTACTTC. Residues: CASSLAIGGQETQYF.

This clonotype came up a few times. The J gene is TRBJ2-2, the V gene TRBV5-1; the match to TRBD2 covers 8 bases. Germline trimming cut 6 bases from V and 5 bases from J; bases unmatched to any gene: 6. CDR3 length: 14 residues. CDR1 SGHRS and CDR2 YFSETQ come from the germline V gene. The CDR3 is CASTSGGPTGELFF. DNA for the CDR3: TGCGCCAGCACCTCGGGGGGGCCAACCGGGGAGCTGTTTTTT.

Regarding this clonotype: A junction end diverges from the germline sequence, so it may reflect a read error. The V and J genes are TRBV6-6 and TRBJ1-1, with 8 bases aligning to TRBD1. The CDR3 is 16 amino acids. Germline V gene data show CDR1 as MNHNY and CDR2 as SVGAGI (reference sequence). In DNA form, the CDR3 reads TGTGCCAGCACCCGACAGGGGTCTTCTTTGAACACTGAAGCTCTCTTT. Translating it yields CASTRQGSSLNTEALF.

This chain joins TRBV12-3 or TRBV12-4 and TRBJ2-1, with unresolved D. V was shortened by 2 bases and J by 5 bases, with 13 bases between the two germline ends. This CDR3 spans 15 amino acids. This chain's CDR3 is CASSLISSKHNEQFF. The CDR3 DNA reads TGTGCCAGCAGTTTAATTTCGAGCAAGCACAATGAGCAGTTCTTC.

V is TRBV7-8 and J is TRBJ1-5; D unresolved. The V gene's germline CDR1 is SGHVS and CDR2 FQNEAQ. CDR3 length: 14 residues. V dropped 6 bases and J dropped 6 bases, with 15 bases sitting between them. The CDR3 nucleotides read TGTGCCAGCAGATCCGACCGCCCAGGTCAGCCCCAGCATTTT. Translation gives CASRSDRPGQPQHF.

For this clonotype: Since the CDR3 does not end with the conserved phenylalanine or tryptophan, this likely comes from a read error. The chain recombines TRBV7-9 with TRBJ2-7; D is uncertain. The J call may be wrong; the DNA end is better matched by TRBJ2-1. In germline, CDR1 is SEHNR, CDR2 FQNEAQ (reference sequence). CDR3 length equals 12 residues. CDR3 region: CASSSRVDEQFL. In DNA, the CDR3 is TGTGCCAGCAGCTCACGGGTCGATGAGCAGTTCCTC.

Many counts were recorded for this clonotype. The chain carries TRBV29-1 and TRBJ2-4; D perhaps matches TRBD2 (5 bases). Trimming pared 5 bases from V and 6 bases from J, leaving 14 bases between. Germline-derived CDR1 and CDR2 are SQVTM and ANQGSEA. This CDR3 is built from 13 residues. This CDR3 is CSVFSGGGNIQYF. The DNA for the CDR3 is TGCAGCGTTTTCAGCGGAGGTGGAAACATTCAGTACTTC.

The rearrangement links TRBV7-9 to TRBJ2-5; tentative D call: TRBD1 (6 bases). Germline values: CDR1 SEHNR, CDR2 FQNEAQ (reference sequence). V lost 5 bases, J lost 4 bases, and 11 bases lay in between. This CDR3 is 13 amino acids long. The CDR3 loop reads CASSRTDLETQYF. As DNA, the CDR3 is TGTGCCAGCAGCAGGACAGATCTAGAGACCCAGTACTTC. Supplemented by reference TRBV7-9 and TRBJ2-5, the full variable domain reads DTGVSQNPRHKITKRGQNVTFRCDPISEHNRLYWYRQTLGQGPEFLTYFQNEAQLEKSRLLSDRFSAERPKGSFSTLEIQRTEQGDSAMYLCASSRTDLETQYFGPGTRLLVL.

This chain connects TRBV4-3 to TRBJ2-3, with D tentatively TRBD1 or TRBD2 (5 bases each). Germline V gene lookup returns CDR1 LGHNA and CDR2 YSLEER. The CDR3 length is 15 residues. The V end was cut by 4 bases, the J end by 4 bases, with 15 bases between. The CDR3 DNA follows: TGCGCCAGCAGCCGAGGGGCAGGGATTTCAGATACGCAGTATTTT. Translating it yields CASSRGAGISDTQYF.

This clonotype was observed at least ten times. The CDR3 loop reads CATSDPRTARVGDNEQFF. CDR3 DNA: TGTGCCACCAGTGATCCCCGAACGGCCAGGGTCGGCGACAATGAGCAGTTCTTC. This sequence joins TRBV24-1 and TRBJ2-1, with a tentative D call TRBD1 (5 bases). This CDR3 region has 18 residues. Per germline, CDR1 KGHDR and CDR2 SFDVKD. The V end was cut by 3 bases, the J end by 5 bases, with 22 bases between.

This chain joins TRBV4-2 and TRBJ2-3; TRBD2 matches at 9 bases. V trimming: 2 bases; J trimming: 8 bases; junction bases outside the gene matches: 14. The germline V gene has CDR1 LGHNA and CDR2 YNFKEQ. The CDR3 sequence is 17 residues long. CDR3 nucleotides: TGTGCCAGCAGCCAATTTAGCGGGGGAGCTTTCTTGGTTACGCAGTATTTT. It specifies CASSQFSGGAFLVTQYF.

This chain links TRBV2 with TRBJ1-3; 9 nucleotides align to TRBD1. The trim removed 2 bases at V and 5 bases at J, leaving 4 bases unmatched. Germline V CDR1 and CDR2: SNHLY, FYNNEI. The CDR3 extends over 15 amino acids. As DNA, the CDR3 is TGTGCCAGCAGTGAAAGACAGGGGGGGAGAAACACCATATATTTT. Translating it yields CASSERQGGRNTIYF.

This clonotype was recorded many times. This chain uses TRBV3-1 with TRBJ2-1; unclear D gene. Trimming shortened V by 1 base and J by 5 bases, and 9 bases separated the two germline ends. CDR3 size: 14 residues. CDR1 is LGHDT, CDR2 YNNKEL, per germline (reference sequence). The CDR3: CASSQGPGNNEQFF. The CDR3 bases are TGTGCCAGCAGCCAAGGCCCAGGCAACAATGAGCAGTTCTTC.

The chain couples TRBV11-2 to TRBJ1-2; D ambiguous. The V end lost 5 bases, the J end lost 4 bases, and 26 bases lay between the germline ends. Germline CDR1 is SGHAT and CDR2 is FQNNGV. CDR3 length: 18 amino acids. The CDR3 region has the DNA TGTGCCAGCAGCGACGTACGGGTTAAGATAAACCCCAGCTATGGCTACACCTTC. Amino acids: CASSDVRVKINPSYGYTF.

The rearrangement links TRBV6-5 to TRBJ2-4, with D unresolved. The length of the CDR3 is 16 residues. Germline assignment: CDR1 MNHEY and CDR2 SVGAGI. V lost 10 bases and J 1 base, leaving 20 bases between the germline ends. For the CDR3, the DNA is TGTGCCACGCAGTCGTTCACCTCTTCGGCCAAAAACATTCAGTACTTC. It translates to CATQSFTSSAKNIQYF.

This clonotype was observed a few times. The junction and the germline gene differ at one end; a read error may be behind it. The chain links TRBV20-1 to TRBJ1-2, with D perhaps TRBD1 (5 bases). CDR3 length: 12 residues. In germline, CDR1 is DFQATT, CDR2 SNEGSKA (reference sequence). CDR3 sequence: CSALRQLYGCTF. DNA for the CDR3: TGCAGTGCTCTGAGACAGCTCTATGGCTGCACCTTC.

The table lists this clonotype with a few counts. CDR3 bases: TGTGCCAGCAGTCCCATCAGGGGGTCTGAGGTCACTGAAGCTTTCTTT. Translation: CASSPIRGSEVTEAFF. The V and J genes are TRBV12-3 or TRBV12-4 and TRBJ1-1, with 7 bases matching TRBD1. The CDR3 spans 16 residues. V lost 5 bases to trimming and J lost 4 bases; unmatched junction nucleotides: 13.

The chain carries TRBV6-6 and TRBJ1-5; possibly TRBD1 for D (6 bases). This CDR3 comprises 15 residues. Trimming removed 2 bases from V and 4 bases from J, with 12 bases in between. Per the germline V gene, CDR1 is MNHNY and CDR2 is SVGAGI (reference sequence). CDR3 amino acids: CASSYGGGVNQPQHF. The DNA of the CDR3 is TGTGCCAGCAGTTACGGAGGGGGTGTAAATCAGCCCCAGCATTTT.

The rearrangement uses TRBV12-3 or TRBV12-4 and TRBJ2-7; possibly TRBD1 for D (6 bases). V gave up 7 bases and J gave up 5 bases, with 9 bases separating them. The CDR3 loop spans 11 amino acids. The CDR3 DNA sequence: TGTGCCAGCACCAGGGGCCACGAGCAGTACTTC. Translating gives CASTRGHEQYF.

The CDR3 here is CASSQVSSTNTEAFF. As DNA, the CDR3 is TGCGCCAGCAGCCAAGTGTCCAGTACCAACACTGAAGCTTTCTTT. This chain joins TRBV4-3 and TRBJ1-1; D is unclear. CDR3 length: 15 amino acids. In germline, CDR1 is LGHNA, CDR2 YSLEER. Trimming pared 1 base from V and 2 bases from J, leaving 11 bases between.

The CDR3 DNA follows: TGTGCCAGCAGCTCAGGGGGATCTGGCTACACCTTC. Its protein is CASSSGGSGYTF. J is TRBJ1-2 and V is TRBV7-6; 7 bases line up with TRBD1. There are 12 residues in the CDR3. The germline V gene encodes CDR1 SGHVS and CDR2 FNYEAQ. V shed 4 bases, J shed 7 bases, and the junction held 3 bases outside the gene matches. Together with reference TRBV7-6 and TRBJ1-2, the CDR3 gives the full variable domain: GAGVSQSPRYKVTKRGQDVALRCDPISGHVSLYWYRQALGQGPEFLTYFNYEAQQDKSGLPNDRFSAERPEGSISTLTIQRTEQRDSAMYRCASSSGGSGYTFGSGTRLTVV.

CDR3 sequence (DNA): TGTGCCAGCAGCTCCTTTGGAAGGCTTAGCAATCAGCCCCAGCATTTT. Translating it yields CASSSFGRLSNQPQHF. This sequence joins TRBV7-8 and TRBJ1-5; D remains ambiguous. Germline lookup yields CDR1 SGHVS and CDR2 FQNEAQ. The length of the CDR3 is 16 residues. The germline V and J ends were trimmed by 4 bases and 0 bases, with 13 bases remaining between them. Variable domain in full (rest from reference TRBV7-8 and TRBJ1-5): GAGVSQSPRYKVAKRGQDVALRCDPISGHVSLFWYQQALGQGPEFLTYFQNEAQLDKSGLPSDRFFAERPEGSVSTLKIQRTQQEDSAVYLCASSSFGRLSNQPQHFGDGTRLSIL.

A few counts support this clonotype. The rearrangement joins TRBV6-1 to TRBJ2-1; perhaps TRBD1 as D (6 bases). The tail of the sequence fits TRBJ2-7 better, so the J call may be wrong. Germline assignment: CDR1 MNHNS and CDR2 SASEGT. This CDR3 is built from 15 residues. CDR3: CASSEGAGALYEQYV. In nucleotides, the CDR3 is TGTGCCAGCAGTGAAGGGGCAGGGGCCTTATACGAGCAGTACGTC.